This T cell receptor beta chain was sequenced for a study of blood T cell repertoires in COVID-19. V dropped 3 bases and J dropped 7; count of bases not matched to a gene: 5. Germline CDR1 is MDHEN and CDR2 is SYDVKM. The CDR3 loop spans 16 amino acids. The table came from immunoSEQ multiplex PCR; TCRdb's copy has only in-frame clones and leaves some out. The sample comprises some 420,000 clones, 80% to 90% of which are singletons, and around 1.1% rests with the top ten. The participants were between about 18 and 90 years old and came from about two dozen US areas. This clonotype originated in a man aged 25-45 years who had recovered from COVID-19. The chain links TRBV28 to TRBJ2-1, with TRBD2 matching over 14 bases. Sequencing input: PBMCs or T cells enriched from blood (not recorded which). This CDR3 is CASSFPGLAGGNEQFF. The DNA of the CDR3 is TGTGCCAGCAGTTTCCCCGGACTAGCGGGAGGTAATGAGCAGTTCTTC. The full variable domain, with the rest looked up from reference TRBV28 and TRBJ2-1, is DVKVTQSSRYLVKRTGEKVFLECVQDMDHENMFWYRQDPGLGLRLIYFSYDVKMKEKGDIPEGYSVSREKKERFSLILESASTNQTSMYLCASSFPGLAGGNEQFFGPGTRLTVL.